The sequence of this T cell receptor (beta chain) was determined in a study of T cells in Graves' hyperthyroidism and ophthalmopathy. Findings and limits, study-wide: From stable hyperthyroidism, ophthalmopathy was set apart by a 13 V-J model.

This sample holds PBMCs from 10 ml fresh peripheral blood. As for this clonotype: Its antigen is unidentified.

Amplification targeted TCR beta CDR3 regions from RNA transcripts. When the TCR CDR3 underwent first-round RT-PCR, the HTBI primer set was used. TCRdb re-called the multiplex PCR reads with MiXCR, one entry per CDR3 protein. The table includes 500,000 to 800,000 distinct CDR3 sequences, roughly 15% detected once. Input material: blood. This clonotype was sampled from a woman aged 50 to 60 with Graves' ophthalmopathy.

Here the CDR3 reads CASSKLQPRHNEKLFF. The CDR3 nucleotides are TGTGCCAGTAGTAAGCTGCAGCCCCGACATAATGAAAAACTGTTTTTT. The chain employs TRBV19 and TRBJ1-4; D uncertain. Germline loops: CDR1 LNHDA, CDR2 SQIVND (reference sequence). The ends were cut back, 4 bases at V and 4 bases at J, with 16 bases in the middle. The length of the CDR3 is 16 residues.